This T cell receptor beta chain was sequenced for a study of T cell changes during pregnancy in multiple sclerosis. Trimming left V 7 bases short and J 3 bases short, with 12 bases between. CDR3 length equals 14 residues. Germline values: CDR1 LNHDA, CDR2 SQIVND (reference sequence). The repertoire was sequenced with immunoSEQ multiplex PCR; TCRdb's copy has only in-frame clones and lacks some. The sample holds almost 35,000 clones; almost 90% are singletons and the top ten take roughly 4.5%. V gene TRBV19 combines with J gene TRBJ2-2, with D maybe TRBD1 (5 bases). This TCR derives from a female donor with multiple sclerosis, enrolled in a pregnancy study. The specimen was CD8+ T cells from peripheral blood mononuclear cells, collected after pregnancy. CDR3 sequence (DNA): TGTGCCAGTAACACGCGACAGTACACCGGGGAGCTGTTTTTT. It codes for CASNTRQYTGELFF.